This T cell receptor beta chain was sequenced during a study of T cells in Graves' hyperthyroidism and ophthalmopathy. Study-level results: Ophthalmopathy prediction by the model preceded onset by a median approximately 6.9 months.

There were TCR beta CDR3 regions amplified from RNA transcripts. Primed by the HTBI set, a first-round RT-PCR was run on the TCR CDR3. TCRdb reanalysed the multiplex PCR reads using MiXCR and keeps one entry per CDR3 protein. This table has 500,000 to 800,000 distinct CDR3 sequences, about 45% appearing once. The CDR3 covers 15 residues. V lost 6 bases, J lost 3 bases, and 14 bases lay in between. Worth noting for this clonotype: Its cognate antigen is unknown.

The material sequenced was peripheral blood or thyroid tissue (not recorded which). V and J are TRBV12-3 or TRBV12-4 and TRBJ2-2; D possibly corresponds to TRBD1 (5 bases). This TCR derives from an adult man with Graves' disease, either hyperthyroidism or ophthalmopathy (not recorded which). The CDR3 loop reads CASRPSGPDTGELFF. Here the CDR3 DNA reads TGTGCCAGCAGGCCGTCAGGGCCAGACACCGGGGAGCTGTTTTTT.